These T cell receptor beta chains were read from a single sample in a study of OX40 agonist ivuxolimab in advanced cancers. Produced via immunoSEQ multiplex PCR; TCRdb's table is partial and in-frame only. Of 80,000 to 100,000 clones in the sample, approximately 87% were seen once. The sequenced sample was CD4+ or CD8+ T cells sorted from blood, obtained in a trial of the OX40 agonist ivuxolimab. The origin of the receptors is an adult with an advanced solid tumor such as melanoma, head and neck, liver or kidney cancer. The CDR3 runs from the conserved cysteine through the conserved F or W. Each record gives: clone size, CDR3 length, D gene, J gene, V gene, CDR3 DNA, CDR3 protein. D genes are given only for firm matches. Some rows mark clone size as missing; the rest say once, few, many or name a class of expanded clone.

abundance: -
len: 16
d_gene: -
j_gene: TRBJ2-5
v_gene: TRBV5-1
CDR3nt: TGCGCCAGCAGCCCCATAGGCGGGGTGGCTCAGGAGACCCAGTACTTC
CDR3aa: CASSPIGGVAQETQYF

abundance: -
len: 16
d_gene: -
j_gene: TRBJ1-2
v_gene: TRBV5-1
CDR3nt: TGCGCCAGCAGCTTAACTACAGGGTCTACTAACTATGGCTACACCTTC
CDR3aa: CASSLTTGSTNYGYTF

abundance: -
len: 13
d_gene: -
j_gene: TRBJ1-2
v_gene: TRBV19
CDR3nt: TGTGCCAGTAGCAAGAGGAGGACCGATGGCTACACCTTC
CDR3aa: CASSKRRTDGYTF

abundance: -
len: 15
d_gene: TRBD2
j_gene: TRBJ2-7
v_gene: TRBV7-6
CDR3nt: TGTGCCAGCAGCATCCAAGCGGGAGCCACCTACGAGCAGTACTTC
CDR3aa: CASSIQAGATYEQYF

abundance: few
len: 14
d_gene: -
j_gene: TRBJ1-2
v_gene: TRBV9
CDR3nt: TGTGCCAGCAGCGTAGGCCCCCGAGGCTATGGCTACACCTTC
CDR3aa: CASSVGPRGYGYTF

abundance: -
len: 14
d_gene: -
j_gene: TRBJ1-2
v_gene: TRBV19
CDR3nt: TGTGCCAGTAGTATTGGGTCAGTTAACTATGGCTACACCTTC
CDR3aa: CASSIGSVNYGYTF

abundance: -
len: 18
d_gene: TRBD2
j_gene: TRBJ2-1
v_gene: TRBV5-1
CDR3nt: TGCGCCAGCAGCTTACTCCCCCCAGCGGGGGTTACCTACAATGAGCAGTTCTTC
CDR3aa: CASSLLPPAGVTYNEQFF

abundance: -
len: 14
d_gene: -
j_gene: TRBJ2-3
v_gene: TRBV7-6
CDR3nt: TGTGCCAGCAGAGGGGGGGTCGGTACAGATACGCAGTATTTT
CDR3aa: CASRGGVGTDTQYF

abundance: -
len: 13
d_gene: TRBD1
j_gene: TRBJ1-1
v_gene: TRBV2
CDR3nt: TGTGCCTCCTATTCTTCAGGGACAGCTGAAGCTTTCTTT
CDR3aa: CASYSSGTAEAFF

abundance: -
len: 13
d_gene: -
j_gene: TRBJ2-3
v_gene: TRBV7-3
CDR3nt: TGTGCCAGCAGCTTATTTCCCGCAGATACGCAGTATTTT
CDR3aa: CASSLFPADTQYF

abundance: once
len: 15
d_gene: -
j_gene: TRBJ2-1
v_gene: TRBV7-2
CDR3nt: TGTGCCAGCAGCCGATCCGGGAGTCTCAGGTATGAGCAGTTCTTC
CDR3aa: CASSRSGSLRYEQFF

abundance: -
len: 15
d_gene: TRBD2
j_gene: TRBJ2-7
v_gene: TRBV27
CDR3nt: TGTGCCAGCAGTTTAAAATCAGTGGGAGGGGTCGAGCAGTACTTC
CDR3aa: CASSLKSVGGVEQYF

abundance: -
len: 13
d_gene: TRBD1
j_gene: TRBJ1-4
v_gene: TRBV11-1
CDR3nt: TGTGCCAGCTCGCCAAGGACAGGGGAAAAACTGTTTTTT
CDR3aa: CASSPRTGEKLFF

abundance: -
len: 12
d_gene: -
j_gene: TRBJ2-3
v_gene: TRBV2
CDR3nt: TGTGCCAGCAAGGAGGACACAGATACGCAGTATTTT
CDR3aa: CASKEDTDTQYF

abundance: few
len: 14
d_gene: -
j_gene: TRBJ1-2
v_gene: TRBV10-1
CDR3nt: TGCGCCAGCAGCCCGGACCGATCCTTCTATGGCTACACCTTC
CDR3aa: CASSPDRSFYGYTF

abundance: -
len: 15
d_gene: TRBD1
j_gene: TRBJ1-1
v_gene: TRBV10-3
CDR3nt: TGTGCCATCAGTATCCGCGAGGGGGCTGACACTGAAGCTTTCTTT
CDR3aa: CAISIREGADTEAFF

abundance: -
len: 12
d_gene: -
j_gene: TRBJ1-1
v_gene: TRBV30
CDR3nt: TGTGCCTGCTTGAGAGGGGGCACTGAAGCTTTCTTT
CDR3aa: CACLRGGTEAFF

abundance: -
len: 12
d_gene: TRBD1
j_gene: TRBJ2-7
v_gene: TRBV5-6
CDR3nt: TGTGCCAGCACGGACAGGGCATCCGAGCAGTACTTC
CDR3aa: CASTDRASEQYF

abundance: -
len: 14
d_gene: -
j_gene: TRBJ2-1
v_gene: TRBV19
CDR3nt: TGTGCCAGTAGTCCTATCGAGAGGATCAATGAGCAGTTCTTC
CDR3aa: CASSPIERINEQFF

abundance: -
len: 12
d_gene: -
j_gene: TRBJ2-7
v_gene: TRBV2
CDR3nt: TGTGCCACCACGCGGGGGACATACGAGCAGTACTTC
CDR3aa: CATTRGTYEQYF

abundance: -
len: 20
d_gene: -
j_gene: TRBJ2-1
v_gene: TRBV15
CDR3nt: TGTGCCACCAGCAGAGGAGCCCAGACTACCACGGAGGTTGCCTACAATGAGCAGTTCTTC
CDR3aa: CATSRGAQTTTEVAYNEQFF

abundance: -
len: 13
d_gene: -
j_gene: TRBJ1-2
v_gene: TRBV15
CDR3nt: TGTGCCACCAGCAGAGAAGTTCACTATGGCTACACCTTC
CDR3aa: CATSREVHYGYTF

abundance: -
len: 12
d_gene: -
j_gene: TRBJ1-5
v_gene: TRBV27
CDR3nt: TGCGCTTCGGGGGAGTACAATCAGCCCCAGCATTTT
CDR3aa: CASGEYNQPQHF

abundance: -
len: 13
d_gene: -
j_gene: TRBJ1-1
v_gene: TRBV6-5
CDR3nt: TGTGCCAGCAGTTACTCCCAGTACACTGAAGCTTTCTTT
CDR3aa: CASSYSQYTEAFF

abundance: -
len: 12
d_gene: -
j_gene: TRBJ1-2
v_gene: TRBV13
CDR3nt: TGTGCCAGCAGTTCACAGGGCTGGGGCTACACCTTC
CDR3aa: CASSSQGWGYTF

abundance: -
len: 14
d_gene: TRBD2
j_gene: TRBJ2-1
v_gene: TRBV2
CDR3nt: TGTGCCAGCAATTTACGGGGACTAGAGAATGAGCAGTTCTTC
CDR3aa: CASNLRGLENEQFF